The next 32 T cell receptor beta chains were all read from a single sample in a study of T cells after yellow fever vaccination. Via MiXCR, TCRdb re-called the 5' RACE reads, giving one row per CDR3 protein. The sample lists about 73,000 distinct CDR3 sequences, 7.5% to 8% occurring once. This specimen was CD8+ T cells sorted from PBMCs, taken on the day of the yellow fever booster vaccination. These receptors originate from a man aged 30 to 45 who received the YFV17D yellow fever vaccine.

This clonotype was observed a few times. This sequence joins TRBV6-5 and TRBJ2-3; 7 bases are a match to TRBD1. Germline CDR1 reads MNHEY; CDR2 reads SVGAGI. This CDR3 contains 16 residues. The J segment lost 6 bases and the V segment lost 2 bases, leaving 11 bases of the junction unmatched. As DNA, the CDR3 is TGTGCCAGCAGTTACGCGACAGGGCGAAACTTTGATACGCAGTATTTT. Its protein is CASSYATGRNFDTQYF.

This clonotype was found a few times. The rearrangement uses TRBV28 and TRBJ2-5, with D perhaps matching TRBD2 (5 bases). V dropped 5 bases and J dropped 0 bases, with 13 bases sitting between them. The CDR3 is 15 amino acids. CDR1 MDHEN and CDR2 SYDVKM come from the germline V gene. This CDR3 is CASSLPVDYQETQYF. In DNA form, the CDR3 reads TGTGCCAGCAGTCTCCCCGTGGACTACCAAGAGACCCAGTACTTC.

This clonotype appeared many times. The chain links TRBV4-3 to TRBJ2-5; 7 bases match TRBD2. Losses at the gene ends were 1 base for V and 1 base for J; bases not matched to a gene: 3. The CDR3 extends over 15 amino acids. Germline V gives CDR1 LGHNA, CDR2 YSLEER. The CDR3 sequence is CASSQGSSGQETQYF. CDR3 DNA: TGCGCCAGCAGCCAAGGGTCTAGCGGCCAAGAGACCCAGTACTTC.

The rearrangement joins TRBV30 to TRBJ1-5; D is undetermined. CDR3 size: 14 residues. Trimming left V 5 bases short and J 5 bases short, with 16 bases between. Germline V gene sequence: CDR1 GTSNPN, CDR2 SVGIG (reference sequence). The CDR3, as DNA: TGTGCCTGGGGGAGAAACCCGGTGGATCAGCCCCAGCATTTT. This codes for CAWGRNPVDQPQHF.

The gene calls are TRBV7-2 and TRBJ2-2; D is ambiguous. The germline CDR1 and CDR2 sequences are SGHTA and FQGNSA. V was cut by 2 bases and J by 6 bases, with 10 bases left in between. The CDR3 covers 14 residues. Written as DNA, the CDR3 is TGTGCCAGCAGCTTAACCACTTCGCCCGGGGAGCTGTTTTTT. Its protein product is CASSLTTSPGELFF.

V is TRBV25-1 and J is TRBJ1-3; D remains ambiguous. V lost 3 bases and J lost 2, with 11 bases in between. There are 15 residues in the CDR3. Germline V gene sequence: CDR1 MGHDK, CDR2 SYGVNS. CDR3 nucleotide sequence: TGTGCCAGCAGTGACCTTGGGGATCCTGGAAACACCATATATTTT. Its protein is CASSDLGDPGNTIYF.

The chain uses TRBV7-6 and TRBJ2-1, with D possibly called TRBD1 or TRBD2 (5 bases each). CDR1 SGHVS and CDR2 FNYEAQ come from the germline V gene. This CDR3 spans 14 amino acids. V lost 5 bases and J lost 6, with 14 bases in between. CDR3 protein: CASSRDLSGNEQFF. The CDR3 nucleotides read TGTGCCAGCAGCCGGGACCTCAGCGGCAATGAGCAGTTCTTC.

The chain links TRBV29-1 to TRBJ2-1; tentatively, D is TRBD1 (5 bases). Trimming removed 6 bases at V and 5 bases at J, with 17 bases between. The V gene's germline CDR1 is SQVTM and CDR2 ANQGSEA. The CDR3 totals 14 residues. The CDR3 spells CSVVGHQLNNEQFF. The DNA of the CDR3 is TGCAGCGTCGTCGGACATCAGCTAAACAATGAGCAGTTCTTC.

Concerning this clonotype: The germline gene is not matched at one end of the junction; a read error may be the cause. The V gene is TRBV6-5, the J gene TRBJ2-1; D possibly corresponds to TRBD1 (6 bases). Germline V lookup: CDR1 MNHEY, CDR2 SVGAGI. This CDR3 spans 15 amino acids. The CDR3 sequence is CAISYHGDTRGEQFF. CDR3 nucleotides: TGTGCCATCAGTTATCACGGGGACACTCGGGGTGAGCAGTTCTTC.

V and J are TRBV12-3 or TRBV12-4 and TRBJ1-2, with TRBD1 matching over 7 bases. CDR3 length equals 14 residues. The V segment lost 6 bases and the J segment 2 bases; nucleotides outside the gene matches: 6. The CDR3 DNA sequence: TGTGCCAGCAGCCGCGGGACAGACAACTATGGCTACACCTTC. Translated: CASSRGTDNYGYTF.

This clonotype was counted only a few times. The chain carries TRBV14 and TRBJ2-1; D call uncertain. Trimming removed 0 bases from V and 5 bases from J, with 5 bases in between. The germline V gene has CDR1 SGHDN and CDR2 FVKESK. This CDR3 has 13 residues. The CDR3 loop reads CASSQDLNNEQFF. The CDR3 bases are TGTGCCAGCAGCCAAGATTTAAACAATGAGCAGTTCTTC.

Many counts were recorded for this clonotype. V and J are TRBV27 and TRBJ2-3; D unclear. This CDR3 comprises 12 residues. The V gene lost 8 bases and the J gene lost 5 bases, with 11 bases spanning the gap. CDR1 and CDR2 (germline): MNHEY, SMNVEV (reference sequence). The CDR3 DNA is TGTGCCAGCCGCAACCCCAGAGATACGCAGTATTTT. Encoded protein: CASRNPRDTQYF.

This chain joins TRBV7-9 and TRBJ2-1; 9 bases align to TRBD1. Germline CDR1 and CDR2: SEHNR and FQNEAQ (reference sequence). The CDR3 length is 16 residues. After removal of 1 base from V and 7 bases from J, the junction contained 8 bases not matched to a gene. Here the CDR3 reads CASSLGDRGVVNEQFF. For the CDR3, the DNA is TGTGCCAGCAGCTTAGGCGACAGGGGGGTTGTGAATGAGCAGTTCTTC. Based on the CDR3 plus reference TRBV7-9 and TRBJ2-1, the full variable domain is DTGVSQNPRHKITKRGQNVTFRCDPISEHNRLYWYRQTLGQGPEFLTYFQNEAQLEKSRLLSDRFSAERPKGSFSTLEIQRTEQGDSAMYLCASSLGDRGVVNEQFFGPGTRLTVL.

This clonotype was seen a few times. This chain connects TRBV7-6 to TRBJ2-7; unclear D gene. CDR3 length: 14 amino acids. Germline assignment: CDR1 SGHVS and CDR2 FNYEAQ. V lost 5 bases and J lost 1, with 12 bases in between. CDR3 nucleotide sequence: TGTGCCAGCAGCCATCCGGGTAGATCCTACGAGCAGTACTTC. Translation gives CASSHPGRSYEQYF. The variable domain in full, with the rest retrieved from reference TRBV7-6 and TRBJ2-7, is GAGVSQSPRYKVTKRGQDVALRCDPISGHVSLYWYRQALGQGPEFLTYFNYEAQQDKSGLPNDRFSAERPEGSISTLTIQRTEQRDSAMYRCASSHPGRSYEQYFGPGTRLTVT.

This clonotype was counted a few times. The chain employs TRBV20-1 and TRBJ1-4, with D unresolved. There are 14 residues in the CDR3. From germline, CDR1 is DFQATT and CDR2 SNEGSKA (reference sequence). V lost 1 base and J 0 bases, leaving 6 bases between the germline ends. In DNA form, the CDR3 reads TGCAGTGCTAGAGGAGTTGCAACTAATGAAAAACTGTTTTTT. It translates to CSARGVATNEKLFF.

This clonotype was counted between two and nine times. The chain links TRBV5-5 to TRBJ2-1; D gene unclear. Germline V gene data show CDR1 as SGHKS and CDR2 as YYEKEE (reference sequence). The V gene lost 0 bases and the J gene lost 7 bases, with 14 bases spanning the gap. The CDR3 length is 15 residues. The CDR3, as DNA: TGTGCCAGCAGCTTGGGGCCTAGAGTAAGTAATGAGCAGTTCTTC. Protein: CASSLGPRVSNEQFF.

This rearrangement joins TRBV5-1 to TRBJ1-3; 7 nucleotides line up with TRBD1. Losses at the gene ends were 3 bases for V and 5 bases for J; bases not matched to a gene: 11. CDR3 length: 16 residues. Per the germline V gene, CDR1 is SGHRS and CDR2 is YFSETQ. The CDR3 is CASSYGTGDLRNTIYF. The CDR3 DNA follows: TGCGCCAGCAGCTACGGTACAGGGGATTTGAGAAACACCATATATTTT.

The chain combines TRBV4-3 with TRBJ2-3, with 8 bases lining up with TRBD2. This CDR3 has 17 residues. J gave up 2 bases and V 1 base, and 8 bases lay outside the gene matches. Germline loops: CDR1 LGHNA, CDR2 YSLEER. The CDR3 region has the DNA TGCGCCAGCAGCCAAGTAGGATTAGCGGGAAACACAGATACGCAGTATTTT. This gives the protein CASSQVGLAGNTDTQYF.

This chain links TRBV30 with TRBJ1-2; TRBD1 aligns across 12 bases. V gave up 3 bases and J gave up 6 bases; unmatched junction bases: 5. Germline-derived CDR1 and CDR2 are GTSNPN and SVGIG (reference sequence). The CDR3 length is 14 residues. The CDR3 DNA follows: TGTGCCTGGAGCGGGGACAGGGGGCAAGATGGCTACACCTTC. This encodes CAWSGDRGQDGYTF.

The chain uses TRBV7-9 and TRBJ1-4; TRBD1 is a possible D gene (5 bases). Germline lookup yields CDR1 SEHNR and CDR2 FQNEAQ (reference sequence). V was clipped by 5 bases and J by 5 bases, with 21 bases between them. The CDR3 is 17 amino acids. Here the CDR3 reads CASSAPPLGVPNEKLFF. The CDR3 DNA follows: TGTGCCAGCAGCGCCCCGCCCTTGGGGGTTCCAAATGAAAAACTGTTTTTT.

The table lists this clonotype with a few counts. J is TRBJ2-1 and V is TRBV9; D call uncertain. This CDR3 comprises 13 residues. Trimming cost V 0 bases and J 9 bases, with 10 bases left between them. The germline CDR1 and CDR2 sequences are SGDLS and YYNGEE. The DNA for the CDR3 is TGTGCCAGCAGCGTAGCTACGGGCGGTGAGCAGTTCTTC. It is translated as CASSVATGGEQFF.

The chain uses TRBV20-1 and TRBJ2-2; TRBD1 matches 7 bases. The CDR3 covers 13 residues. Germline V CDR1 and CDR2: DFQATT, SNEGSKA (reference sequence). After removal of 0 bases from V and 8 bases from J, the junction contained 3 bases not matched to a gene. The CDR3 DNA follows: TGCAGTGCTAGAGAGACAGGGAAAGGGGAGCTGTTTTTT. Translated: CSARETGKGELFF.

V and J are TRBV9 and TRBJ2-7, with 10 bases fitting TRBD2. CDR3 length: 16 residues. The germline CDR1 and CDR2 sequences are SGDLS and YYNGEE. V dropped 4 bases and J dropped 0; count of bases not matched to a gene: 7. This chain's CDR3 is CASSPSVAGGSYEQYF. The DNA for the CDR3 is TGTGCCAGCAGCCCGAGTGTAGCGGGGGGCTCCTACGAGCAGTACTTC.

The J gene is TRBJ2-1, the V gene TRBV6-5, with 13 bases matching TRBD2. J gave up 8 bases and V 4 bases, and 11 bases lay outside the gene matches. The CDR3 sequence is 17 residues long. From germline, CDR1 is MNHEY and CDR2 SVGAGI. The CDR3 reads CASSFKPSGLAGDEQFF. As DNA, the CDR3 is TGTGCCAGCAGTTTTAAACCTTCAGGACTAGCGGGAGATGAGCAGTTCTTC.

This sequence joins TRBV20-1 and TRBJ2-7, with 7 bases identical to TRBD1. CDR3 size: 13 residues. V dropped 3 bases and J dropped 5; count of bases not matched to a gene: 7. The germline CDR1 and CDR2 sequences are DFQATT and SNEGSKA (reference sequence). CDR3 residues: CSARTGIGDEQYF. CDR3 in DNA: TGCAGTGCTAGGACAGGGATCGGGGACGAGCAGTACTTC.

This clonotype was observed a handful of times. The chain employs TRBV6-2 or TRBV6-3 and TRBJ1-5, with D possibly matching TRBD1 (5 bases). The germline gives CDR1 MNHEY, CDR2 SVGEGT. Trimming took off 0 bases at V and 0 bases at J, with 21 bases between the two ends. The CDR3 runs 20 residues. This CDR3 reads CASSYSSCAGSCNSNQPQHF. The CDR3 region has the DNA TGTGCCAGCAGTTACTCGTCCTGTGCAGGGTCCTGTAATAGCAATCAGCCCCAGCATTTT.

This rearrangement joins TRBV10-3 to TRBJ2-7; D may be TRBD1 (6 bases). The CDR3 contains 14 residues. Trimming stripped 4 bases from V and 1 base from J, with 11 bases between. Germline V gives CDR1 ENHRY, CDR2 SYGVKD. The CDR3 loop reads CAISATGQSYEQYF. CDR3 bases: TGTGCCATCAGTGCGACCGGACAGTCCTACGAGCAGTACTTC.

This clonotype appeared many times. The chain uses TRBV7-8 and TRBJ2-1; tentatively, D is TRBD2 (6 bases). Trimming shortened V by 2 bases and J by 3 bases, and 11 bases separated the two germline ends. Germline V gene sequence: CDR1 SGHVS, CDR2 FQNEAQ. The CDR3 runs 15 residues. The CDR3 region is CASSLNGGDYNEQFF. CDR3 coding DNA: TGTGCCAGCAGCTTAAATGGCGGGGACTACAATGAGCAGTTCTTC.

This clonotype has only a few counts. V gene TRBV11-2 combines with J gene TRBJ1-3; D not certain. Germline assignment: CDR1 SGHAT and CDR2 FQNNGV. V was trimmed by 3 bases and J by 0 bases, leaving 15 bases between them. CDR3 length: 17 residues. The chain's CDR3 is CASSFSVGRSSGNTIYF. For the CDR3, the DNA is TGTGCCAGCAGCTTCAGTGTGGGCAGGTCCTCTGGAAACACCATATATTTT.

The CDR3 DNA reads as TGCGCCAGCAGCCAGGCTGAGAACAATGAGCAGTTCTTC. Its protein is CASSQAENNEQFF. The chain combines TRBV5-1 with TRBJ2-1; D gene uncertain. The germline V and J ends were trimmed by 4 bases and 5 bases, with 10 bases remaining between them. From germline, CDR1 is SGHRS and CDR2 YFSETQ. The CDR3 totals 13 residues.

Comments on this clonotype: This may come from a read error, since a much larger clone is one base off. The rearrangement links TRBV27 to TRBJ2-5, with TRBD2 matching 10 bases. The length of the CDR3 is 16 residues. The germline CDR1 and CDR2 sequences are MNHEY and SMNVEV (reference sequence). In DNA form, the CDR3 reads TGTGCCGGCAGTTTACTGAAAGCGGGAGGGCCGGAGACCCAGTACTTC. Protein: CAGSLLKAGGPETQYF.

The rearrangement joins TRBV19 to TRBJ2-1; 7 nucleotides line up with TRBD2. CDR1 is LNHDA and CDR2 is SQIVND in the germline V gene (reference sequence). Trimming took 0 bases from V and 6 from J; bases not matched to a gene: 5. The CDR3 contains 15 residues. CDR3 sequence (DNA): TGTGCCAGTAGTATAGATATCGGGGGGTCCAATGAGCAGTTCTTC. Residues: CASSIDIGGSNEQFF.